The 12 T cell receptor beta chains below come from one sample, sequenced in a study of blood T cell repertoires in COVID-19 (dated by TCRdb to 2020 to 2021). To prepare the library, the immunoSEQ multiplex PCR assay was applied. TCRdb carries this immuneACCESS record with in-frame sequences only. Its versions omit some clonotypes, under half of them owing to an unresolved V gene in the studies checked, with the rest unexplained. This sample gives around 450,000 clones in total; about 90% of them show up just once. About 0.65% of the sample belongs to the ten largest clones. The sample taken for sequencing was PBMCs or T cells enriched from blood (not recorded which). These receptors all stem from a young woman who had recovered from COVID-19.

The rearrangement links TRBV5-1 to TRBJ2-7; D is perhaps TRBD1 (6 bases). V was shortened by 4 bases and J by 4 bases, with 18 bases between the two germline ends. Germline CDR1 is SGHRS and CDR2 is YFSETQ. This CDR3 has 15 amino acids. Here the CDR3 DNA reads TGCGCCAGCAGCGTCGATCCAGGGGCCGGGTACGAGCAGTACTTC. Translated, it gives CASSVDPGAGYEQYF. Filled out from reference TRBV5-1 and TRBJ2-7, the complete variable domain reads KAGVTQTPRYLIKTRGQQVTLSCSPISGHRSVSWYQQTPGQGLQFLFEYFSETQRNKGNFPGRFSGRQFSNSRSEMNVSTLELGDSALYLCASSVDPGAGYEQYFGPGTRLTVT.

V is TRBV5-4 and J is TRBJ2-1, with TRBD2 matching 8 bases. This CDR3 is built from 17 residues. After removal of 0 bases from V and 4 bases from J, the junction contained 9 bases not matched to a gene. Germline V gene lookup returns CDR1 SGHNT and CDR2 YYREEE (reference sequence). In nucleotides, the CDR3 is TGTGCCAGCAGCTTGGGTGGGTCAGCGGGGGTTTACAATGAGCAGTTCTTC. Translating it yields CASSLGGSAGVYNEQFF.

J is TRBJ2-2 and V is TRBV30; 7 positions match TRBD1. CDR1 is GTSNPN, CDR2 SVGIG, per germline (reference sequence). The CDR3 has 13 residues. V shed 8 bases and J 2 bases; nucleotides not matched to a gene: 5. CDR3 in DNA: TGTGCCCGCAGGGGGACCAACACCGGGGAGCTGTTTTTT. It codes for CARRGTNTGELFF.

The sample holds one count of this clone. This CDR3 is also generated by other DNA sequences in the sample. This sequence joins TRBV7-2 and TRBJ2-1; D perhaps matches TRBD2 (5 bases). CDR1 and CDR2 (germline): SGHTA, FQGNSA. This CDR3 has 13 residues. V dropped 5 bases and J dropped 5 bases, with 10 bases sitting between them. The CDR3 protein is CASSEGLNNEQFF. In DNA form, the CDR3 reads TGTGCCAGCAGCGAGGGCCTCAACAATGAGCAGTTCTTC.

The table lists this clone with a few counts. The chain recombines TRBV25-1 with TRBJ1-6, with 7 bases matching TRBD1. This CDR3 comprises 14 residues. Germline CDR1 MGHDK, CDR2 SYGVNS. The ends lost 5 bases at V and 7 bases at J; junction bases unmatched: 5. CDR3 region: CASSPSTGNSPLHF. DNA of the CDR3: TGTGCCAGCAGTCCCTCGACAGGGAATTCACCCCTCCACTTT.

V is TRBV5-1 and J is TRBJ1-6; 9 nucleotides align to TRBD1. V lost 0 bases and J lost 9; bases outside the gene matches: 4. In germline, CDR1 is SGHRS, CDR2 YFSETQ. The CDR3 consists of 15 residues. The CDR3 DNA sequence: TGCGCCAGCAGCTTGGAAGGACAGGGGCGTTCACCCCTCCACTTT. Encoded protein: CASSLEGQGRSPLHF.

The sample holds a few counts of this clone. This rearrangement joins TRBV27 to TRBJ2-7, with D possibly TRBD2 on 5 matching bases. Per germline, CDR1 MNHEY and CDR2 SMNVEV (reference sequence). V was pared by 2 bases and J by 3 bases, with 8 bases between. The CDR3 length is 13 residues. The CDR3 loop reads CASSLRGIYEQYF. The CDR3 DNA reads as TGTGCCAGCAGTTTAAGAGGGATCTACGAGCAGTACTTC.

This chain connects TRBV5-1 to TRBJ2-5, with D perhaps TRBD1 (6 bases). This CDR3 is built from 15 residues. Germline CDR1 SGHRS, CDR2 YFSETQ. The V end lost 0 bases, the J end lost 1 base, and 10 bases lay between the germline ends. CDR3 sequence (DNA): TGCGCCAGCAGCTTGGCAGGGGATCCCCAAGAGACCCAGTACTTC. Its protein is CASSLAGDPQETQYF.

The chain carries TRBV4-1 and TRBJ2-5, with TRBD1 matching over 8 bases. The V gene end was trimmed by 0 bases and the J gene end by 4 bases; junction bases not matched to a gene: 13. Germline CDR1 MGHRA, CDR2 YSYEKL. This CDR3 region has 18 residues. Here the CDR3 reads CASSQDLFGRGQVETQYF. In DNA form, the CDR3 reads TGCGCCAGCAGCCAAGATCTTTTCGGCAGGGGGCAGGTAGAGACCCAGTACTTC.

The genes are TRBV14 and TRBJ1-2; D is unclear. Germline CDR1 and CDR2: SGHDN and FVKESK. Trimming pared 0 bases from V and 2 bases from J, leaving 10 bases between. The CDR3 has 15 amino acids. The CDR3: CASSQDGAGNYGYTF. CDR3 bases: TGTGCCAGCAGCCAAGACGGTGCCGGGAACTATGGCTACACCTTC.

The chain joins TRBV5-1 to TRBJ2-1, with 13 bases that match TRBD2. The CDR3 contains 16 residues. The germline V gene has CDR1 SGHRS and CDR2 YFSETQ. Trimming removed 3 bases from V and 5 bases from J; junction bases left unmatched: 5. The CDR3 loop is CASSWGGTSGDNEQFF. The CDR3, as DNA: TGCGCCAGCAGCTGGGGCGGGACTAGCGGGGACAATGAGCAGTTCTTC.

This chain joins TRBV7-6 and TRBJ1-5; D perhaps matches TRBD1 (5 bases). The germline CDR1 and CDR2 sequences are SGHVS and FNYEAQ. This CDR3 comprises 17 residues. Trimming removed 0 bases from V and 0 bases from J, with 12 bases in between. The CDR3 coding sequence is TGTGCCAGCAGCTTAGCGCCCTGGGACTATAGCAATCAGCCCCAGCATTTT. This sequence encodes CASSLAPWDYSNQPQHF.